The 18 T cell receptor beta chains reported below all come from one sample, sequenced in a study of memory CD4+ T cells and cytomegalovirus serostatus (dated by TCRdb to between 2019 and 2020). The method behind the library was the immunoSEQ multiplex PCR assay. TCRdb obtained this table from immuneACCESS and retained in-frame rearrangements with V and J assigned. These tables miss some clones; where compared with another copy, unresolved V genes account for less than half of the shortfall, and the remainder is unexplained. The sample table lists 80,000 to 100,000 clones, about 80% of them with a count of one. 3.6% of the sample comes from the top ten. A FACSAria II was used to sort memory CD4+ T cells, defined as single viable CD3+CD4+CD8-CD45RO+ cells. Sequences were obtained from memory CD4+ T cells from blood. These receptor sequences come from an adult in good health and CMV-seropositive.

This chain uses TRBV11-2 with TRBJ2-7; D unclear. Germline assignment: CDR1 SGHAT and CDR2 FQNNGV. There are 11 residues in the CDR3. V was clipped by 2 bases and J by 4 bases, with 3 bases between them. The CDR3 here is CASSLNYEQYF. For the CDR3, the DNA is TGTGCCAGCAGCTTAAATTACGAGCAGTACTTC.

The genes are TRBV5-1 and TRBJ2-2, with unresolved D. The CDR3 covers 16 residues. Germline loops: CDR1 SGHRS, CDR2 YFSETQ. Trimming left V 0 bases short and J 0 bases short, with 9 bases between. CDR3: CASSLGQFANTGELFF. CDR3 bases: TGCGCCAGCAGCTTGGGCCAATTCGCGAACACCGGGGAGCTGTTTTTT.

This chain links TRBV2 with TRBJ1-5; 10 nucleotides agree with TRBD1. This CDR3 comprises 13 residues. With V trimmed by 6 bases and J by 5 bases, 1 base remained unmatched. Germline V gene lookup returns CDR1 SNHLY and CDR2 FYNNEI. The CDR3 here is CASRGTGDQPQHF. CDR3 nucleotide sequence: TGTGCCAGCAGGGGGACAGGGGATCAGCCCCAGCATTTT.

The chain links TRBV5-6 to TRBJ2-5; the D is unclear. Trimming removed 4 bases from V and 2 bases from J, with 12 bases in between. The CDR3 sequence is 14 residues long. Per germline, CDR1 SGHDT and CDR2 YYEEEE. CDR3 sequence reads: CASSHTITQETQYF. The CDR3 nucleotides read TGTGCCAGCAGCCATACCATCACTCAAGAGACCCAGTACTTC.

The chain joins TRBV9 to TRBJ2-5; no clear D gene. This CDR3 contains 14 residues. The ends were cut back, 0 bases at V and 0 bases at J, with 6 bases in the middle. Germline-derived CDR1 and CDR2 are SGDLS and YYNGEE. CDR3 loop: CASSVENYQETQYF. The CDR3 bases are TGTGCCAGCAGCGTAGAGAACTACCAAGAGACCCAGTACTTC.

J is TRBJ2-1 and V is TRBV30; D unresolved. The CDR3 runs to 11 residues. V lost 3 bases and J 3 bases, leaving 3 bases between the germline ends. Germline CDR1 reads GTSNPN; CDR2 reads SVGIG (reference sequence). Written as DNA, the CDR3 is TGTGCCTGGAGCAACTACAATGAGCAGTTCTTC. Its protein product is CAWSNYNEQFF.

The gene calls are TRBV18 and TRBJ2-3; D is ambiguous. The CDR3 runs 14 residues. V was trimmed by 2 bases and J by 0 bases, leaving 6 bases between them. Germline-derived CDR1 and CDR2 are KGHSH and LQKENI. This CDR3 is CASSPGVSTDTQYF. The DNA for the CDR3 is TGTGCCAGCTCACCAGGGGTTAGCACAGATACGCAGTATTTT.

The chain is built from TRBV7-2 and TRBJ1-2, with 8 nucleotides matching TRBD1. The CDR3 has 16 amino acids. Germline V gene lookup returns CDR1 SGHTA and CDR2 FQGNSA. Unmatched junction bases numbered 10, after V lost 5 bases and J lost 2 bases. CDR3 region: CASSQNARQGNYGYTF. The CDR3 DNA follows: TGTGCCAGCAGCCAAAACGCTAGACAGGGGAACTATGGCTACACCTTC.

The chain is built from TRBV21-1 and TRBJ2-7. TRBV21-1 is designated a pseudogene. The CDR3 has 14 amino acids. The CDR3 loop is CASSHRRSSYEQYF. Written as DNA, the CDR3 is TGTGCCAGCAGCCACAGGAGGAGCTCCTACGAGCAGTACTTC.

The chain has TRBV30 and TRBJ1-6; 7 bases are shared with TRBD1. V was clipped by 1 base and J by 7 bases; unmatched bases: 4. CDR1 is GTSNPN and CDR2 is SVGIG in the germline V gene (reference sequence). This CDR3 spans 14 amino acids. The CDR3 spells CAWSARDRNSPLHF. In DNA, the CDR3 is TGTGCCTGGAGTGCCCGGGACAGAAATTCACCCCTCCACTTT. Based on the CDR3 plus reference TRBV30 and TRBJ1-6, the full variable domain is SQTIHQWPATLVQPVGSPLSLECTVEGTSNPNLYWYRQAAGRGLQLLFYSVGIGQISSEVPQNLSASRPQDRQFILSSKKLLLSDSGFYLCAWSARDRNSPLHFGNGTRLTVT.

The chain combines TRBV2 with TRBJ2-7; TRBD2 aligns across 11 bases. In germline, CDR1 is SNHLY, CDR2 FYNNEI. The J segment lost 4 bases and the V segment lost 6 bases, leaving 5 bases of the junction unmatched. This CDR3 comprises 14 residues. The CDR3 spells CASSSLAGVYEQYF. CDR3 sequence (DNA): TGTGCCAGCAGCTCACTAGCGGGAGTTTACGAGCAGTACTTC.

The table lists this clone with a few counts. The V and J genes are TRBV16 and TRBJ1-3; D gene uncertain. The CDR3 totals 12 residues. Germline assignment: CDR1 KGHSY and CDR2 FQNENV. The germline V and J ends were trimmed by 2 bases and 4 bases, with 3 bases remaining between them. The chain's CDR3 is CASSQQGNTIYF. In DNA form, the CDR3 reads TGTGCCAGCAGCCAACAGGGAAACACCATATATTTT.

This sequence joins TRBV2 and TRBJ1-1; D ambiguous. There are 13 residues in the CDR3. Germline-derived CDR1 and CDR2 are SNHLY and FYNNEI. Trimming left V 7 bases short and J 7 bases short, with 16 bases between. CDR3 in amino acids: CASIEHKIGEAFF. The CDR3 DNA is TGTGCCAGCATAGAGCACAAAATCGGTGAAGCTTTCTTT.

The chain joins TRBV10-2 to TRBJ2-5; 11 nucleotides agree with TRBD2. This CDR3 is built from 16 residues. V trimming: 4 bases; J trimming: 3 bases; junction bases outside the gene matches: 7. Germline V gene sequence: CDR1 WSHSY, CDR2 SAAADI. CDR3 protein: CASSVELAGEKETQYF. The CDR3 DNA sequence: TGCGCCAGCAGTGTAGAACTAGCGGGAGAAAAAGAGACCCAGTACTTC.

The V and J genes are TRBV10-1 and TRBJ2-1, with 8 bases lining up with TRBD2. The CDR3 runs 17 residues. Germline V lookup: CDR1 WNHNN, CDR2 SYGVQD (reference sequence). The V and J ends lost 10 bases and 4 bases, in that order; junction bases with no gene match: 18. CDR3 residues: CAIPDTEAGVSYNEQFF. CDR3 nucleotides: TGCGCCATCCCGGATACCGAAGCGGGAGTCAGTTACAATGAGCAGTTCTTC.

The chain is built from TRBV29-1 and TRBJ2-7; TRBD2 aligns across 7 bases. The V gene end was trimmed by 4 bases and the J gene end by 3 bases; junction bases not matched to a gene: 3. CDR3 length: 12 amino acids. CDR1 and CDR2 (germline): SQVTM, ANQGSEA. The CDR3 DNA follows: TGCAGCGTTGCGGCTAGCGGCTACGAGCAGTACTTC. Protein sequence: CSVAASGYEQYF.

The gene calls are TRBV2 and TRBJ2-5, with D possibly TRBD1 on 5 matching bases. V lost 9 bases and J lost 4, with 12 bases in between. Looked up from germline, CDR1 is SNHLY and CDR2 is FYNNEI. The CDR3 sequence is 12 residues long. In DNA form, the CDR3 reads TGTGCCAGTCAGGGTTTCGGAGAGACCCAGTACTTC. Its protein is CASQGFGETQYF.

CDR3 protein: CASTPGGYDYGYTF. The CDR3 nucleotides are TGTGCCAGCACCCCGGGGGGGTACGACTATGGCTACACCTTC. The rearrangement joins TRBV28 to TRBJ1-2, with a possible D match to TRBD1 (5 bases). CDR1 is MDHEN and CDR2 is SYDVKM in the germline V gene. The V end lost 7 bases, the J end lost 3 bases, and 15 bases lay between the germline ends. This CDR3 comprises 14 residues.